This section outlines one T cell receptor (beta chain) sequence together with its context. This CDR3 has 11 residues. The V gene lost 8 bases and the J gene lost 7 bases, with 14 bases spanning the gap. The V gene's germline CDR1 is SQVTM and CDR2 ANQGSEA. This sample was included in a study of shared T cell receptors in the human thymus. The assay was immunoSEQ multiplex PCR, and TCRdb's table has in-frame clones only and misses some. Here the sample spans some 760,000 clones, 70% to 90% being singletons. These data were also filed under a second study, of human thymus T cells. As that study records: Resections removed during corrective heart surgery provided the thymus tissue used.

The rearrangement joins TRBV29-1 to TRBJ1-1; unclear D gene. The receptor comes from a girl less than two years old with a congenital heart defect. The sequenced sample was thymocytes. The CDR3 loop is CSPARPGEAFF. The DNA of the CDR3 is TGCAGCCCAGCAAGACCAGGTGAAGCTTTCTTT.